This T cell receptor (beta chain) was identified during a study of long-term antiretroviral therapy in people with HIV. Study results and caveats: Therapy changes, viral resistance and ART adherence were not documented in the available data. Increased diversity was seen after ART, yet it remained lower than in transplant donor controls. Blood specimens, gathered between the mid-2000s and the late 2010s, were possibly obtained under older ART regimens.

Before DNA extraction, 1-10 million cryopreserved PBMC were held in the samples. Survey-level resolution applied to immunoSEQ assay v3.0. Assay used: immunoSEQ multiplex PCR; TCRdb lists only in-frame clones, some missing. The data hold tens of thousands of clones, with 75% to 90% observed a single time. A word on this clone: The antigen is undetermined.

Germline V gives CDR1 SEHNR, CDR2 FQNEAQ (reference sequence). The CDR3 has 17 residues. V was pared by 3 bases and J by 3 bases, with 8 bases of the junction left unmatched. The clonotype was recovered from a man aged 35 to 55 with HIV. This specimen consisted of unsorted PBMCs, obtained 2.3 years after starting antiretroviral therapy. This chain uses TRBV7-9 with TRBJ2-2; 9 nucleotides align to TRBD2. The CDR3 DNA reads TGTGCCAGCAGCTTCTTACTAGCGGGTCTTTACACCGGGGAGCTGTTTTTT. It is translated as CASSFLLAGLYTGELFF.